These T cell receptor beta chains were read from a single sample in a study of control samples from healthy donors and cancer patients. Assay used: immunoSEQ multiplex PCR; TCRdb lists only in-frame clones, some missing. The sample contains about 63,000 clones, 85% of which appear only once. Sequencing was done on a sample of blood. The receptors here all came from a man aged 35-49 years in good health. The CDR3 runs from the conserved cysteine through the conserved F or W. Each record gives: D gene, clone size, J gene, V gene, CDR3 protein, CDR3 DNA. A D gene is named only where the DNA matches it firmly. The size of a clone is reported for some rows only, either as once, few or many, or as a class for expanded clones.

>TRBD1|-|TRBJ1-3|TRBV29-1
CSAGDSPSSGNTIYF
TGCAGCGCAGGGGACAGCCCGAGCTCTGGAAACACCATATATTTT
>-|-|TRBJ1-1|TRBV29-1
CSVERGSGTRGGAFF
TGCAGCGTTGAACGGGGGTCCGGGACACGGGGTGGGGCTTTCTTT
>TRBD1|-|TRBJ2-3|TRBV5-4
CASSLLDRGSTDTQYF
TGTGCCAGCAGCTTGCTTGACAGGGGCAGCACAGATACGCAGTATTTT
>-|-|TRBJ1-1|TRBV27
CASSLSRGNTEAFF
TGTGCCAGCAGTTTATCTAGGGGGAACACTGAAGCTTTCTTT
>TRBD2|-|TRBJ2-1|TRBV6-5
CASSSRTSGRAHEQFF
TGTGCCAGCAGTTCTCGGACTAGCGGGAGGGCCCATGAGCAGTTCTTC
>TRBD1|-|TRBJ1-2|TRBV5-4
CASSPGQGNYGYTF
TGTGCCAGCAGTCCGGGACAGGGGAACTATGGCTACACCTTC
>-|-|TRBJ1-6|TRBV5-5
CASSLGWAGDNSPLHF
TGTGCCAGCAGCTTGGGGTGGGCAGGGGATAATTCACCCCTCCACTTT
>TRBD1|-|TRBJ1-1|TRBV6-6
CASSYGDRGGDTEAFF
TGTGCCAGCAGTTACGGGGACAGGGGAGGGGACACTGAAGCTTTCTTT
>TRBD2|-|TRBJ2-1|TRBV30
CAWSVNGRGVQFF
TGTGCCTGGAGTGTAAACGGGAGGGGTGTGCAGTTCTTC
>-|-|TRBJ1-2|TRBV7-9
CASSLGQGGYGYTF
TGTGCCAGCAGCTTAGGTCAGGGCGGCTATGGCTACACCTTC
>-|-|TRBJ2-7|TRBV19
CASSIADTSYEQYF
TGTGCCAGTAGTATAGCGGACACCTCCTACGAGCAGTACTTC
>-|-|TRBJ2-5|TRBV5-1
CASSGNQETQYF
TGCGCCAGCAGCGGGAACCAAGAGACCCAGTACTTC
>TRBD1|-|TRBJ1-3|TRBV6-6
CASSYGQGSGNTIYF
TGTGCCAGCAGTTACGGACAGGGGTCTGGAAACACCATATATTTT
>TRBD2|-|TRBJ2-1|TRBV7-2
CASSLELAGGGRYNEQFF
TGTGCCAGCAGCTTAGAACTAGCGGGAGGAGGGAGGTACAATGAGCAGTTCTTC
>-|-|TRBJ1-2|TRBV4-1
CASSQEGVGYTF
TGCGCCAGCAGCCAAGAAGGGGTCGGCTACACCTTC
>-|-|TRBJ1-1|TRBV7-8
CASRPDRQLGEAFF
TGTGCCAGCAGACCCGACAGGCAGCTGGGGGAAGCTTTCTTT
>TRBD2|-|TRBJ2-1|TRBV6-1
CASSDWTSGKEQFF
TGTGCCAGCAGTGATTGGACTAGCGGGAAGGAGCAGTTCTTC
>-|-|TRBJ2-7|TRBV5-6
CASSLAYYEQYF
TGTGCCAGCAGCTTGGCCTACTACGAGCAGTACTTC
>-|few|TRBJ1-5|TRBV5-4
CASSLDGGSQPQHF
TGTGCCAGCAGCTTGGACGGAGGAAGTCAGCCCCAGCATTTT
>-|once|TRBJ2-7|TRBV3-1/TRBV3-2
CASSSSLAYEQYF
TGTGCCAGCAGCTCCAGCCTAGCCTACGAGCAGTACTTC
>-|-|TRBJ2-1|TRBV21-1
CASSNGYSSNNEQFF
TGTGCCAGCAGCAATGGTTACAGTTCAAACAATGAGCAGTTCTTC
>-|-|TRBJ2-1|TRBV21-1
CASSKGPLRQARSYNEQFF
TGTGCCAGCAGCAAGGGGCCCCTCCGACAGGCCCGCTCCTACAATGAGCAGTTCTTC
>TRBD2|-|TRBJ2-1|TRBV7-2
CASSFHGLAGGNEQFF
TGTGCCAGCAGCTTCCATGGACTAGCGGGGGGAAATGAGCAGTTCTTC
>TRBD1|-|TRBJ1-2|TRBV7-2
CASSLQGRGREVDGYTF
TGTGCCAGCAGCTTGCAAGGCAGGGGGCGCGAAGTTGATGGCTACACCTTC